The present T cell receptor (beta chain) was sequenced within a study of blood T cell repertoires in COVID-19. Study overall: Whether acute or convalescent, the COVID-19 samples came from the United States, Italy and Spain.

Participants were aged roughly 18 to 100 years from about two dozen US areas. Assignments of participants to cohorts depended upon their own reported clinical history. This CDR3 is built from 20 residues. V was trimmed by 5 bases and J by 9 bases, leaving 35 bases between them. Germline V CDR1 and CDR2: SGHTA, FQGTGA. TCRdb's copy holds only in-frame clones and misses some; the assay was immunoSEQ multiplex PCR. The sample records approximately 280,000 clones, just under 90% being singletons. The V call is TRBV7-3, the J call TRBJ2-1, with D perhaps matching TRBD2 (6 bases). Material: PBMCs or T cells enriched from blood (not recorded which). This clonotype was sampled from a woman aged 55-70 years who had recovered from COVID-19. CDR3 coding DNA: TGTGCCAGCAGCCCCCCTATGGAAGGGGAGGAGAGGGGTGCACACGGTGAGCAGTTCTTC. Residues: CASSPPMEGEERGAHGEQFF.